Presented here are 8 T cell receptor beta chains from one specimen sequenced in a study of patients and donors after allogeneic stem cell transplantation. TCRdb re-analysed the RT-PCR reads in MiXCR, keeping a single row per CDR3 protein. The table has approximately 250,000 distinct CDR3 sequences, 12% to 15% seen once. Material: blood, either unsorted or a sorted T cell fraction (not recorded which). The receptors come from a human donor who was either an allogeneic HSCT recipient or a stem cell or donor lymphocyte infusion donor (not recorded which). It is not recorded whose cells these are; they may come from a transplant donor.

This clonotype was detected only a few times. The chain links TRBV20-1 to TRBJ2-7; D unresolved. Between the trimmed V and J ends, which lost 6 bases and 2 bases, there was a span of 14 bases. CDR1 and CDR2 (germline): DFQATT, SNEGSKA (reference sequence). The CDR3 is 13 amino acids. Here the CDR3 reads CSAILGRTYEQYF. CDR3 sequence (DNA): TGCAGTGCCATCTTGGGCAGGACCTACGAGCAGTACTTC.

The chain recombines TRBV12-5 with TRBJ1-1; 8 bases align to TRBD1. V shed 0 bases and J 8 bases; nucleotides not matched to a gene: 8. Germline V lookup: CDR1 LGHNT, CDR2 FRNRAP. The CDR3 is 15 amino acids. CDR3 amino acids: CASGLVSGGSREAFF. The DNA for the CDR3 is TGTGCTAGTGGTTTGGTTTCAGGGGGCTCTAGGGAAGCTTTCTTT.

The chain carries TRBV5-4 and TRBJ1-1; possibly TRBD1 for D (6 bases). V lost 4 bases to trimming and J lost 1 base, with 20 bases between them. Germline V gives CDR1 SGHNT, CDR2 YYREEE (reference sequence). The CDR3 length is 17 residues. The CDR3 sequence: CASSLGAGGFSNTEAFF. DNA of the CDR3: TGTGCCAGCAGCCTAGGTGCGGGGGGCTTTTCGAACACTGAAGCTTTCTTT. Full variable domain (rest looked up from reference TRBV5-4 and TRBJ1-1): ETGVTQSPTHLIKTRGQQVTLRCSSQSGHNTVSWYQQALGQGPQFIFQYYREEENGRGNFPPRFSGLQFPNYSSELNVNALELDDSALYLCASSLGAGGFSNTEAFFGQGTRLTVV.

The chain uses TRBV7-9 and TRBJ1-2, with D unresolved. Germline-derived CDR1 and CDR2 are SEHNR and FQNEAQ (reference sequence). V lost 1 base, J lost 3 bases, and 9 bases lay in between. The CDR3 is made up of 14 amino acids. CDR3 protein: CASSLGSEHYGYTF. CDR3 nucleotides: TGTGCCAGCAGCTTAGGTTCAGAGCACTATGGCTACACCTTC.

The V call is TRBV5-1, the J call TRBJ2-3; either TRBD1 or TRBD2 may supply D (7 bases each). This CDR3 contains 15 residues. V was clipped by 6 bases and J by 3 bases, with 17 bases between them. From germline, CDR1 is SGHRS and CDR2 YFSETQ. CDR3 DNA: TGCGCCAGCACCGTACAGGGGAGGGGGACAGATACGCAGTATTTT. It codes for CASTVQGRGTDTQYF.

This clonotype was counted only a few times. The genes are TRBV11-2 and TRBJ2-5, with D unresolved. The CDR3 consists of 15 residues. Germline V gene lookup returns CDR1 SGHAT and CDR2 FQNNGV. Trimming pared 1 base from V and 1 base from J, leaving 10 bases between. CDR3 in amino acids: CASSLGRKLQETQYF. The CDR3 region has the DNA TGTGCCAGCAGCTTAGGACGGAAACTCCAAGAGACCCAGTACTTC.

The chain joins TRBV5-4 to TRBJ2-7; 10 bases fit TRBD2. Germline assignment: CDR1 SGHNT and CDR2 YYREEE (reference sequence). The junction had 8 bases not matched to a gene; V was cut back by 5 bases and J by 0 bases. CDR3 length: 16 amino acids. CDR3 coding DNA: TGTGCCAGCAGAGATGGACTAGCGGCGTCCTCCTACGAGCAGTACTTC. The encoded protein is CASRDGLAASSYEQYF.

The sample holds a few counts of this clonotype. The chain couples TRBV29-1 to TRBJ1-5; D possibly corresponds to TRBD1 (6 bases). Germline V gives CDR1 SQVTM, CDR2 ANQGSEA. Trimming cost V 7 bases and J 6 bases, with 19 bases left between them. This CDR3 contains 14 residues. DNA of the CDR3: TGCAGCGCCCGCCCCGGGGGCGAAGGTCAGCCCCAGCATTTT. Its protein product is CSARPGGEGQPQHF. Using reference TRBV29-1 and TRBJ1-5 for the parts outside the CDR3, the full variable domain is SAVISQKPSRDICQRGTSLTIQCQVDSQVTMMFWYRQQPGQSLTLIATANQGSEATYESGFVIDKFPISRPNLTFSTLTVSNMSPEDSSIYLCSARPGGEGQPQHFGDGTRLSIL.